One sample yielded the 3 T cell receptor beta chains listed below, sequenced in a study of OX40 agonist ivuxolimab in advanced cancers. Data came from immunoSEQ multiplex PCR; TCRdb stores just in-frame clones and leaves some out. The sample holds about 15,000 clones, about 81% seen once. This sample comprised CD4+ or CD8+ T cells sorted from blood, obtained in a trial of the OX40 agonist ivuxolimab. Receptors were obtained from an adult with an advanced solid tumor such as melanoma, head and neck, liver or kidney cancer.

Comment on this clone: The junction does not match germline at one end; this may be a read error. V and J are TRBV7-3 and TRBJ2-7; TRBD2 might be the D (5 bases). CDR1 SGHTA and CDR2 FQGTGA come from the germline V gene. The CDR3 extends over 13 amino acids. The CDR3 nucleotides read TGTGCCAACAGCTTCGGGGAGACTACCGAGCAGTACTTC. Its translation: CANSFGETTEQYF.

The rearrangement uses TRBV6-5 and TRBJ1-1, with D perhaps matching TRBD1 (5 bases). Germline V gene data show CDR1 as MNHEY and CDR2 as SVGAGI. The ends were cut back, 0 bases at V and 5 bases at J, with 16 bases in the middle. This CDR3 comprises 16 residues. CDR3 nucleotide sequence: TGTGCCAGCAGTTACTCCATCTGGGGGGGAGAGACTGAAGCTTTCTTT. This codes for CASSYSIWGGETEAFF.

The chain couples TRBV11-3 to TRBJ2-1, with D unresolved. Germline V lookup: CDR1 SGHNT, CDR2 YENEEA. Trimming took off 1 base at V and 10 bases at J, with 11 bases between the two ends. The CDR3 totals 13 residues. The CDR3 nucleotides are TGTGCCAGCAGCTTAGCCCCGCAGTCCGAGCAGTTCTTC. Translating gives CASSLAPQSEQFF.